This TCR beta chain was sequenced during a study of control samples from healthy donors and cancer patients. This clone has only one observation. Trimming took 4 bases from V and 4 from J, leaving 7 bases between them. The CDR3 loop spans 13 amino acids. Data came from immunoSEQ multiplex PCR; TCRdb stores just in-frame clones and leaves some out. The top ten hold 0.55% to 0.6% of the sample, which has about 120,000 clones, 85% to 95% seen once. V usage is TRBV12-3 or TRBV12-4 and J usage is TRBJ1-4, with no clear D. The clonotype was recovered from a man older than 75 with head and neck cancer. The sequencing input was PBMCs. The chain's CDR3 is CASSYSLNEKLFF. The CDR3 coding sequence is TGTGCCAGCAGTTACAGCCTTAATGAAAAACTGTTTTTT.